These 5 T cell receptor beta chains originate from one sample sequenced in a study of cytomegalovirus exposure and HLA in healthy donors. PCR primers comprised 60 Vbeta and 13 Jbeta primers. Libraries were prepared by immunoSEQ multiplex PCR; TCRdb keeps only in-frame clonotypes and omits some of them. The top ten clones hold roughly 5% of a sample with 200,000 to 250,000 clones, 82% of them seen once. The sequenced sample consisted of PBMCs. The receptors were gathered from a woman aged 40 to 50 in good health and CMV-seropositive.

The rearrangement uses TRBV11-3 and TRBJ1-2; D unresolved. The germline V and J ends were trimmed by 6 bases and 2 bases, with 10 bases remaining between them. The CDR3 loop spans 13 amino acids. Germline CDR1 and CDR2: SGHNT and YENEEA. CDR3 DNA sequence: TGTGCCAGCAGACCCCGACACAACTATGGCTACACCTTC. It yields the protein CASRPRHNYGYTF.

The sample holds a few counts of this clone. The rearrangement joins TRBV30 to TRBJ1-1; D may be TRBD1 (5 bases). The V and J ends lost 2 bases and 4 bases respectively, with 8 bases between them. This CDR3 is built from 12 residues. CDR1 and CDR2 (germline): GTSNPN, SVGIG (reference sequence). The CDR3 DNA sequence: TGTGCCTGGAGTCTCGACAGCACTGAAGCTTTCTTT. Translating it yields CAWSLDSTEAFF.

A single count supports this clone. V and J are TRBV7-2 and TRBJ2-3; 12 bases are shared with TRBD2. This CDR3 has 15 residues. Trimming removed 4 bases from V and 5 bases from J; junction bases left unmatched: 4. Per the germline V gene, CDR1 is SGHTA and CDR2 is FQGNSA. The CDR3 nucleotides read TGTGCCAGCAGCTCTCTAGCGGGGGGGGTAGATACGCAGTATTTT. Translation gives CASSSLAGGVDTQYF.

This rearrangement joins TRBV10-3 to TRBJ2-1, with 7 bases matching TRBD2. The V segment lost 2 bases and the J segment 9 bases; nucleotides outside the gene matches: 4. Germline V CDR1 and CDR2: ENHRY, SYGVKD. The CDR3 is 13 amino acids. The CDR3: CAISEGEGGEQFF. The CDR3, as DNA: TGTGCCATCAGTGAGGGGGAGGGAGGTGAGCAGTTCTTC.

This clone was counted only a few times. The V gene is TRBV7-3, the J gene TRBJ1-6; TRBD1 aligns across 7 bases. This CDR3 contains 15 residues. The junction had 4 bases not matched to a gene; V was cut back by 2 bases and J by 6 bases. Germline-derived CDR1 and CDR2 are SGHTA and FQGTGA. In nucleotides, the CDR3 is TGTGCCAGCAGCTTATCGGGACAGAGTAATTCACCCCTCCACTTT. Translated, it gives CASSLSGQSNSPLHF.